This is a list of T cell receptor beta chains from one sample in a study of long-term antiretroviral therapy in people with HIV. The table came from immunoSEQ multiplex PCR; TCRdb's copy has only in-frame clones and leaves some out. The sample yields around 18,000 clones, approximately 79% seen once. This material consisted of unsorted PBMCs, taken at the start of antiretroviral therapy, before treatment. These receptor sequences come from a young man with HIV. Both conserved end residues are trimmed from each CDR3. Fields, in order: V gene, CDR3 protein.

V gene: TRBV7-3; CDR3 protein: ASSLDGRSYEQY
V gene: TRBV10-2; CDR3 protein: ASSERQRELSETQY
V gene: TRBV7-2; CDR3 protein: ASSFSDGQGTEAF
V gene: TRBV19; CDR3 protein: ASTVGGPTEQF
V gene: TRBV5-8; CDR3 protein: ASSLVRNEKLF
V gene: TRBV4-3; CDR3 protein: ASSQGPGTGKAGDEQY
V gene: TRBV6-4; CDR3 protein: ASSGGDSGRDEQF
V gene: TRBV10-3; CDR3 protein: AIRHPETYGDEQY
V gene: TRBV29-1; CDR3 protein: SVRAGGNTGELF
V gene: TRBV11-2; CDR3 protein: ASSSGIGGNQPQH